This T cell receptor (beta chain) comes out of a study of T cell clonotyping in hematopoietic cell transplantation (dated by TCRdb to the early 2020s). As for the study more broadly: A total of 120 to 150 blood samples were gathered in the study from 35 consecutive transplant recipients along with their related donors. Patients were recruited between 2015 and 2017 and followed until September 2020 or death.

Results and caveats for the whole study, not just this receptor: Recipient TCR diversity fell after transplant, with pathologically expanded clonotypes rising progressively from day 30 to day 180. Just a small fraction of recipient repertoires overlapped with donor repertoires, and more than 95% appeared de novo at the given depth. The sample size was limited, and because cells were not sorted, the contributions of CD4 and CD8 repertoires could not be separated. Broader TCR repertoire diversity after transplant was predicted by Inverse Simpson Index values from donors and from recipients before transplant.

The immunoSEQ assay, a bias-controlled multiplex PCR with V- and J-specific primers, was used to amplify TCR beta CDR3 regions from genomic DNA. In a second PCR step, the CDR3 amplicons were tagged with a proprietary barcode plus Illumina adapter sequences. An Illumina MiSeq instrument was used for sequencing of the CDR3 libraries. From the authors' description of their analysis: immunoSEQ Analyzer 3.0 was used for export and quality control, with R Bioconductor and Immunarch used for downstream analyses. Only productive rearrangements in the normalized downsampled data set were used to calculate repertoire metrics. In the normalized cohort, a clonotype counted as pathologically expanded if the clonotype was larger than 5 templates. Repertoire diversity was measured with the Inverse Simpson Index. The non-normalized data set was used for CMV-specificity analyses so that all clonotypes could be captured. TCRdb carries this immuneACCESS record with in-frame sequences only. Its versions omit some clonotypes, under half of them owing to an unresolved V gene in the studies checked, with the rest unexplained. The V and J calls and clone size are taken from that table; D and trimming were inferred from the DNA. In all, the sample holds about 27,000 clones, and approximately 95% of those were seen once. The top ten constitute roughly 1.5% of the sample.

Remarks on this clone: Its antigen is still unknown. Per-nucleotide qualities are absent, and no much larger clonotype sits a single base away.

For TCR beta sequencing, blood samples came from the related transplant donors. Nuclei Lysis Solution was used to extract genomic DNA from fresh or cryopreserved unfractionated peripheral blood mononuclear cells. The CDR3 runs 15 residues from the cysteine to the phenylalanine. Kept here is only the CDR3 DNA, which spans 45 bases and is read in frame from base 1. V and J lose 2 bases and 4 bases, and a span of 11 bases separates them. CDR1 is given as SGHAT and CDR2 as FQNNGV, both from the germline V gene. The chain was built from TRBV11-2 and TRBJ1-4, with the D gene uncertain. The sample was peripheral blood mononuclear cells. This TCR came from a man aged 50-59 years in good health. Some clones in this sample may be carry-over from other donors' samples. The sequenced DNA is TGTGCCAGCAGCTTATCACCGACGTTTAATGAAAAACTGTTTTTT. The translation is CASSLSPTFNEKLFF.